This TCR beta chain was captured by sequencing in a study of T cell responses to AZD1222 COVID-19 vaccine. Note on this clone: No antigen is known for it.

The J segment lost 7 bases and the V segment lost 3 bases, leaving 7 bases of the junction unmatched. Germline V gene data show CDR1 as SGHDT and CDR2 as YYEEEE. The CDR3 covers 15 residues. Clones were read by immunoSEQ multiplex PCR, and TCRdb kept only the in-frame ones, dropping some. The sample carries 150,000 to 200,000 clones, more than 80% recorded once. Study-level findings and limits: The CD4 TCRs associated with vaccination extended across spike and predominated at 160-218 and 743-854. Among AZD1222 vaccinees, only five to seven were seropositive at baseline. The donors showed a predominance of white British ancestry and of females, with possible underestimation of clonal diversity.

The receptor was derived from an adult in good health. The rearrangement uses TRBV5-6 and TRBJ2-1, with TRBD1 identical over 10 bases. This specimen consisted of peripheral blood, obtained on day 0 of AZD1222 vaccination. The DNA of the CDR3 is TGTGCCAGCAGCTCTCCGACAGGGGGCAAGAATGAGCAGTTCTTC. Translated, it gives CASSSPTGGKNEQFF.